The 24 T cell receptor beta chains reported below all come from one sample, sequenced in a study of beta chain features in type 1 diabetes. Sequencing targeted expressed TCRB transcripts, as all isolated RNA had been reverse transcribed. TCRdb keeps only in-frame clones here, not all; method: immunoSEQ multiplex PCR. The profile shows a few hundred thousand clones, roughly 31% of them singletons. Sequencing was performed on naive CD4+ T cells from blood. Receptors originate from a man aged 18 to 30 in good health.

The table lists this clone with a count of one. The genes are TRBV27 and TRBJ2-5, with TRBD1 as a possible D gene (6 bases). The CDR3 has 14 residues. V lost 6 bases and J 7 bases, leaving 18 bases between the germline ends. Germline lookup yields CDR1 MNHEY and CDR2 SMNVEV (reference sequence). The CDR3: CASSQGPFPGTQYF. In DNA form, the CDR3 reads TGTGCCAGCAGCCAGGGGCCTTTTCCCGGGACCCAGTACTTC.

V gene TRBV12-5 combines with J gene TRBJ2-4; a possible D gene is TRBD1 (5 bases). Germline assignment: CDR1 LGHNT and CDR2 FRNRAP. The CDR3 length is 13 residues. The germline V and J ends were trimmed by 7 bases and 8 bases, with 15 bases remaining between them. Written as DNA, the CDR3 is TGTGCTAGTGCCTTGACCCTAGGGGACATTCAGTACTTC. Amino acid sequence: CASALTLGDIQYF.

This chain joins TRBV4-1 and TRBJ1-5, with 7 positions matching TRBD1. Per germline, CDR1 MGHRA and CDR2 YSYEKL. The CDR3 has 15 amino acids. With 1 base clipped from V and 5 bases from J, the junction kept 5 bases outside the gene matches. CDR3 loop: CASSQGQGGHQPQHF. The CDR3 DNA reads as TGCGCCAGCAGCCAAGGACAGGGCGGCCATCAGCCCCAGCATTTT.

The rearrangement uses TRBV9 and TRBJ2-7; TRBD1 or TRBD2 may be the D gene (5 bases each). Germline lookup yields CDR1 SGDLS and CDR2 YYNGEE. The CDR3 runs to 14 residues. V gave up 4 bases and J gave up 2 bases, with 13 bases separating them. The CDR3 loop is CASSRHQGPYEQYF. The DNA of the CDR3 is TGTGCCAGCAGCCGGCACCAGGGACCCTACGAGCAGTACTTC. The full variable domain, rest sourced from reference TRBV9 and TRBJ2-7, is DSGVTQTPKHLITATGQRVTLRCSPRSGDLSVYWYQQSLDQGLQFLIQYYNGEERAKGNILERFSAQQFPDLHSELNLSSLELGDSALYFCASSRHQGPYEQYFGPGTRLTVT.

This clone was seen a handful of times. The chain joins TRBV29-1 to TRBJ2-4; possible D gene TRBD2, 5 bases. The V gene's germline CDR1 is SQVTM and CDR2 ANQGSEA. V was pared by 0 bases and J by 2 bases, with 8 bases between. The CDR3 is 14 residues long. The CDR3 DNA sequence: TGCAGCGTTGAAGAGGACGGGACCAAAAACATTCAGTACTTC. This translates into CSVEEDGTKNIQYF. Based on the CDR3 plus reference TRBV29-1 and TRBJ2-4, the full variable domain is SAVISQKPSRDICQRGTSLTIQCQVDSQVTMMFWYRQQPGQSLTLIATANQGSEATYESGFVIDKFPISRPNLTFSTLTVSNMSPEDSSIYLCSVEEDGTKNIQYFGAGTRLSVL.

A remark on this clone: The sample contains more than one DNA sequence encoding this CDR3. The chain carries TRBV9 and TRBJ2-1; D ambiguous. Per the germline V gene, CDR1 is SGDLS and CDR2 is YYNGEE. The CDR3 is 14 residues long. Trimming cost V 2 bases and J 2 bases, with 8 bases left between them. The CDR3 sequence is CASSVASAYNEQFF. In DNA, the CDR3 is TGTGCCAGCAGCGTCGCTAGTGCCTACAATGAGCAGTTCTTC.

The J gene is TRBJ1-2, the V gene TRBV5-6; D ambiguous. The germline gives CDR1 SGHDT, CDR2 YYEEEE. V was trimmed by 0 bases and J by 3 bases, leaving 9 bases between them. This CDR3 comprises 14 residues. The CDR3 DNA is TGTGCCAGCAGCTTGGTTGGGCAGTACTATGGCTACACCTTC. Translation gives CASSLVGQYYGYTF.

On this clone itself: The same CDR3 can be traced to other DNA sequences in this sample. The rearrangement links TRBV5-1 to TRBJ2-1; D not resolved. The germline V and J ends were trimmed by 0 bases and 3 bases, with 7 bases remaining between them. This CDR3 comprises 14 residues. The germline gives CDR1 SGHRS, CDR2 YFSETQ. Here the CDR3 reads CASSLAADYNEQFF. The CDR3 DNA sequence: TGCGCCAGCAGCTTGGCTGCGGACTACAATGAGCAGTTCTTC. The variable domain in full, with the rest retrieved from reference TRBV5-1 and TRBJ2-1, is KAGVTQTPRYLIKTRGQQVTLSCSPISGHRSVSWYQQTPGQGLQFLFEYFSETQRNKGNFPGRFSGRQFSNSRSEMNVSTLELGDSALYLCASSLAADYNEQFFGPGTRLTVL.

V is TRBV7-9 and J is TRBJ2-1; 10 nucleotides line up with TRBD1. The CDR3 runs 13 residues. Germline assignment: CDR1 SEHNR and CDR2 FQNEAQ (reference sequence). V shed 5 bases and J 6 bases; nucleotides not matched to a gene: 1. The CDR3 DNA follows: TGTGCCAGCAGCCGGACAGGGGGCAATGAGCAGTTCTTC. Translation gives CASSRTGGNEQFF.

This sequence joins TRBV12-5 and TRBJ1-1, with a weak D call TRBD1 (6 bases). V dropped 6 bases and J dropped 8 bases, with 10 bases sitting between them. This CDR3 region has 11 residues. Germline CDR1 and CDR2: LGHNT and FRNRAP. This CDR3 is CASGRGGEAFF. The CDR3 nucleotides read TGTGCTAGTGGAAGGGGGGGAGAAGCTTTCTTT.

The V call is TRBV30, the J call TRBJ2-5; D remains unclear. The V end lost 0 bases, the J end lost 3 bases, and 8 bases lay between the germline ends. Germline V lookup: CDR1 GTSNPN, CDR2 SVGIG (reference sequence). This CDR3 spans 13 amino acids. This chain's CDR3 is CAWSVPGEETQYF. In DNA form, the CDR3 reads TGTGCCTGGAGTGTACCTGGGGAAGAGACCCAGTACTTC.

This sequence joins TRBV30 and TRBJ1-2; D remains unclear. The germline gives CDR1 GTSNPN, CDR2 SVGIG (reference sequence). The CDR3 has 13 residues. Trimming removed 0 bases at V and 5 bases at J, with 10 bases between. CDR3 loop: CAWSVFPPYGYTF. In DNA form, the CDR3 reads TGTGCCTGGAGTGTTTTTCCCCCTTATGGCTACACCTTC.

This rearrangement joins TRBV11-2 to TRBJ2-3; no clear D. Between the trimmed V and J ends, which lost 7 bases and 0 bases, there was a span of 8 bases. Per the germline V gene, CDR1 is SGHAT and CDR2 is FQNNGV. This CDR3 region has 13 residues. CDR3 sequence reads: CASNRPSTDTQYF. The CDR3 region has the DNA TGTGCCAGCAATCGGCCGAGCACAGATACGCAGTATTTT.

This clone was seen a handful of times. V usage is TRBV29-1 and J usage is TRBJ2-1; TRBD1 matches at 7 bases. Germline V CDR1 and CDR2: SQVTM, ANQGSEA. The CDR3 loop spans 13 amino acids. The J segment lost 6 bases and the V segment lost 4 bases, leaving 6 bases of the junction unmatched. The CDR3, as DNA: TGCAGCGTTGGACAGGGAATAATCAATGAGCAGTTCTTC. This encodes CSVGQGIINEQFF.

DNA for the CDR3: TGTGCCATCAGTGAAGTACAGCTCTGGGACGAGCAGTACTTC. Translated, it gives CAISEVQLWDEQYF. This chain connects TRBV10-3 to TRBJ2-7; D call uncertain. There are 14 residues in the CDR3. CDR1 is ENHRY, CDR2 SYGVKD, per germline. Trimming removed 3 bases at V and 5 bases at J, with 14 bases between.

The CDR3 reads CSARGQNTEAFF. The CDR3 coding sequence is TGCAGCGCCAGGGGGCAGAACACTGAAGCTTTCTTT. The rearrangement uses TRBV29-1 and TRBJ1-1; 8 positions agree with TRBD1. Germline CDR1 and CDR2: SQVTM and ANQGSEA. This CDR3 is built from 12 residues. After removal of 7 bases from V and 1 base from J, the junction contained 2 bases not matched to a gene.

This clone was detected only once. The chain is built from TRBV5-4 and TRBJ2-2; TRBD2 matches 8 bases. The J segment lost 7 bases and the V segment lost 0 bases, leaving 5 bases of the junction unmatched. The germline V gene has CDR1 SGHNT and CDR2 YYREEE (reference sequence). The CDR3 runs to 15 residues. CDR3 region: CASSLAGRAVGELFF. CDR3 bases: TGTGCCAGCAGCTTGGCCGGGAGGGCTGTCGGGGAGCTGTTTTTT. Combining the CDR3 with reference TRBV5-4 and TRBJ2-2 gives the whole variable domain ETGVTQSPTHLIKTRGQQVTLRCSSQSGHNTVSWYQQALGQGPQFIFQYYREEENGRGNFPPRFSGLQFPNYSSELNVNALELDDSALYLCASSLAGRAVGELFFGEGSRLTVL.

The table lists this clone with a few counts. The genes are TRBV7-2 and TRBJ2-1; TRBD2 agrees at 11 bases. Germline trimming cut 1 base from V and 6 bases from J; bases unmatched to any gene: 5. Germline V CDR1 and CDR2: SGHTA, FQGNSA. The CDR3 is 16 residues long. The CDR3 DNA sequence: TGTGCCAGCAGCTTAGGCCCGACTAGCGGGATCAATGAGCAGTTCTTC. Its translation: CASSLGPTSGINEQFF.

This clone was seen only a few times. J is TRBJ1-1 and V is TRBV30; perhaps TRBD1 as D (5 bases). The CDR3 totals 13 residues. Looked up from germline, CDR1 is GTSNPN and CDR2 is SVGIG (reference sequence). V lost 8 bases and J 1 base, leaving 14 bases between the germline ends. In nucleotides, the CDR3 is TGTGCCGGCTCCGGGACGGCGAACACTGAAGCTTTCTTT. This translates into CAGSGTANTEAFF.

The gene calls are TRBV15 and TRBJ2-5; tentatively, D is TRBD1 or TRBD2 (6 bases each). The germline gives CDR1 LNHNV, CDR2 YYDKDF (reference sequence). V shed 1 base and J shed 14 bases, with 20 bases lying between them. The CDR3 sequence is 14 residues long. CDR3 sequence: CATSRAYPDGGIYF. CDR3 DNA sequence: TGTGCCACCAGCAGAGCTTACCCCGACGGGGGCATATACTTC.

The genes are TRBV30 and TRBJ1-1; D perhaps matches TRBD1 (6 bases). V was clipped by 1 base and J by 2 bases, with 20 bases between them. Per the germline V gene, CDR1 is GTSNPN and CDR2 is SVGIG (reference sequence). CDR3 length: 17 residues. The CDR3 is CAWSDYYSRGDNTEAFF. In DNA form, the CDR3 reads TGTGCCTGGAGTGACTACTACTCAAGGGGGGATAACACTGAAGCTTTCTTT. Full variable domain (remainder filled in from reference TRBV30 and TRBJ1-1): SQTIHQWPATLVQPVGSPLSLECTVEGTSNPNLYWYRQAAGRGLQLLFYSVGIGQISSEVPQNLSASRPQDRQFILSSKKLLLSDSGFYLCAWSDYYSRGDNTEAFFGQGTRLTVV.

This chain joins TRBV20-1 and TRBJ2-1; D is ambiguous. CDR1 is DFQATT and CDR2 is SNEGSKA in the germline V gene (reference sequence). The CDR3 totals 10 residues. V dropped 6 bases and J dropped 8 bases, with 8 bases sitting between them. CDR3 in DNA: TGCAGTGCGTGGGTCGATGAGCAGTTCTTC. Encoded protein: CSAWVDEQFF.

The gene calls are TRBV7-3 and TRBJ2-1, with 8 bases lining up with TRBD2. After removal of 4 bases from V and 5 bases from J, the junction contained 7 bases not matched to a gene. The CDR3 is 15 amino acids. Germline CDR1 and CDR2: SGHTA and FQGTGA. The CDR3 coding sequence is TGTGCCAGCAGCTCTCCGGGACTAGGGCACAATGAGCAGTTCTTC. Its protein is CASSSPGLGHNEQFF. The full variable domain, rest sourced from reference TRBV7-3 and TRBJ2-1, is GAGVSQTPSNKVTEKGKYVELRCDPISGHTALYWYRQSLGQGPEFLIYFQGTGAADDSGLPNDRFFAVRPEGSVSTLKIQRTERGDSAVYLCASSSPGLGHNEQFFGPGTRLTVL.

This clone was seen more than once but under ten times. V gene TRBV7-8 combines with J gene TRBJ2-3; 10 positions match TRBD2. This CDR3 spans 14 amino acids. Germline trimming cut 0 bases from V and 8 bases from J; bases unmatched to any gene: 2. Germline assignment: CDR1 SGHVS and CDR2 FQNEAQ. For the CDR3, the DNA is TGTGCCAGCAGCTTAGCTCTAGCGGGAGTTACGCAGTATTTT. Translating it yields CASSLALAGVTQYF.